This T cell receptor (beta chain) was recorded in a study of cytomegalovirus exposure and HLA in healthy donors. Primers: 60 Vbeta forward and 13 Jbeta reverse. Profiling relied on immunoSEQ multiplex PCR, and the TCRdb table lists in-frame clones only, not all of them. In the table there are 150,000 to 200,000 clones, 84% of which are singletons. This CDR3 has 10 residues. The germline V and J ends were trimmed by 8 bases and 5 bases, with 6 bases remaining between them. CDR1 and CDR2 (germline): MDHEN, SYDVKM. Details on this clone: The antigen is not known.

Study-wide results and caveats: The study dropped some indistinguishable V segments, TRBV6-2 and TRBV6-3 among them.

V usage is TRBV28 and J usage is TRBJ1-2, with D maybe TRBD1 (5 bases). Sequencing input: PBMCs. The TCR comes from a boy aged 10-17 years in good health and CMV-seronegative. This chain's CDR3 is CASGQYGYTF. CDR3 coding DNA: TGTGCCAGCGGACAATATGGCTACACCTTC.